This T cell receptor (beta chain) is drawn from a study of blood T cell repertoires in COVID-19. Data came from immunoSEQ multiplex PCR; TCRdb stores just in-frame clones and leaves some out. The table lists hundreds of thousands of clones, about 86% of them singletons. The receptor was isolated from a woman aged 45-65 years with acute or convalescent COVID-19. Sequencing was done on a sample of peripheral blood.

The CDR3 region has the DNA TGTGCCAGCAGCTCGGGAGGGGGTAGCTACAATGAGCAGTTCTTC. Its protein product is CASSSGGGSYNEQFF. The chain is built from TRBV5-4 and TRBJ2-1, with TRBD2 matching 8 bases. This CDR3 comprises 15 residues. Trimming took 3 bases from V and 3 from J; bases not matched to a gene: 5. Per the germline V gene, CDR1 is SGHNT and CDR2 is YYREEE (reference sequence).